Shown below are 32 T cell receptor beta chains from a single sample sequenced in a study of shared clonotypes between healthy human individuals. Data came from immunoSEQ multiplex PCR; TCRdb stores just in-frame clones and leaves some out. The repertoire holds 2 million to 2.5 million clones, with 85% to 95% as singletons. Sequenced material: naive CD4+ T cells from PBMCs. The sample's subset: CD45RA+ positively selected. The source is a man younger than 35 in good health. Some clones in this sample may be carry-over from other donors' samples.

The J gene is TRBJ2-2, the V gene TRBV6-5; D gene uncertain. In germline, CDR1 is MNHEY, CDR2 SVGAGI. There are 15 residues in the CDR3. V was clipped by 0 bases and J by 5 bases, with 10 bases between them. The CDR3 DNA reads TGTGCCAGCAGTTACTCCTATCGGCGGACCGGGGAGCTGTTTTTT. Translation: CASSYSYRRTGELFF.

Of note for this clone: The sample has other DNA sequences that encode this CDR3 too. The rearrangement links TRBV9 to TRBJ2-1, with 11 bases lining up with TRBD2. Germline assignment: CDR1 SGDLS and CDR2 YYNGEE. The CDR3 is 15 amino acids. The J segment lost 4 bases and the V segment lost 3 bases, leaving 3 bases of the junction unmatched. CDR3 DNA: TGTGCCAGCAGCGCCGGGACTAGCGGATACAATGAGCAGTTCTTC. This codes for CASSAGTSGYNEQFF.

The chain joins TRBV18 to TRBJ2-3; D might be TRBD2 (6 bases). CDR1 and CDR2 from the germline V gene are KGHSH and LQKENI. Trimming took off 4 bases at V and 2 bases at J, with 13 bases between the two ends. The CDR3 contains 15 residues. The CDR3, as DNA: TGTGCCAGCTCACGCGGGATTAACCCCACAGATACGCAGTATTTT. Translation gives CASSRGINPTDTQYF.

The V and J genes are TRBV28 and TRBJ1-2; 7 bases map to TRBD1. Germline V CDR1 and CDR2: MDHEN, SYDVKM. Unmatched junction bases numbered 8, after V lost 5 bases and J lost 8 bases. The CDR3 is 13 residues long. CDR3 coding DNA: TGTGCCAGCAGTGCGACAGGGACGGGGGGCTACACCTTC. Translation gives CASSATGTGGYTF.

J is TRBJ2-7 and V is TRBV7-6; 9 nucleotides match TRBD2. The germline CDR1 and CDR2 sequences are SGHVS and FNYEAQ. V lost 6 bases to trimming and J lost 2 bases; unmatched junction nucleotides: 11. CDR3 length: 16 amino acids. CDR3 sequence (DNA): TGTGCCAGCAGTCCCAGGAGGGCGGGAGGGCCCTACGAGCAGTACTTC. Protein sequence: CASSPRRAGGPYEQYF.

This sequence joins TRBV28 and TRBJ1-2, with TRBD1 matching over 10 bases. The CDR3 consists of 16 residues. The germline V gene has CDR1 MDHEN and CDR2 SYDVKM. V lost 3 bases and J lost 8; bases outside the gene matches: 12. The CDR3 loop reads CASSFRDRGPKVGYTF. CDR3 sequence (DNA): TGTGCCAGCAGTTTCCGGGACAGGGGCCCCAAGGTGGGCTACACCTTC.

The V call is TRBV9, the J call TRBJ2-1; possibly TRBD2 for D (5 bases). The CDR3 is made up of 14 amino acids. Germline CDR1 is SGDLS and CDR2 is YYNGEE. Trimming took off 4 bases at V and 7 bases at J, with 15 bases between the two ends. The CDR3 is CASSPRTGTNEQFF. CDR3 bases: TGTGCCAGCAGCCCCCGGACTGGAACTAATGAGCAGTTCTTC. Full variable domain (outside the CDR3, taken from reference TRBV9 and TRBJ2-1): DSGVTQTPKHLITATGQRVTLRCSPRSGDLSVYWYQQSLDQGLQFLIQYYNGEERAKGNILERFSAQQFPDLHSELNLSSLELGDSALYFCASSPRTGTNEQFFGPGTRLTVL.

This CDR3 reads CASSLGIEQYF. The DNA for the CDR3 is TGTGCCAGCAGCTTAGGGATCGAGCAGTACTTC. This rearrangement joins TRBV11-2 to TRBJ2-7; D remains unclear. Trimming pared 1 base from V and 6 bases from J, leaving 4 bases between. The CDR3 is 11 amino acids. From germline, CDR1 is SGHAT and CDR2 FQNNGV.

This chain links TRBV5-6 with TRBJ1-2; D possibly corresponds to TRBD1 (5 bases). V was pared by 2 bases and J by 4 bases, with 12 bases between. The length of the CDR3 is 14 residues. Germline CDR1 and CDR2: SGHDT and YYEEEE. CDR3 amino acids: CASSLGDFGYGYTF. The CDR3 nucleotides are TGTGCCAGCAGCTTAGGGGATTTTGGCTATGGCTACACCTTC.

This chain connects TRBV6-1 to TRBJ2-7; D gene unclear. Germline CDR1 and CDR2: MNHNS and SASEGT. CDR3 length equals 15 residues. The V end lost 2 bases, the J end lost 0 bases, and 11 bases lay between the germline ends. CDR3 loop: CASSELSALSYEQYF. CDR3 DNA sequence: TGTGCCAGCAGTGAACTCTCGGCTCTCTCCTACGAGCAGTACTTC.

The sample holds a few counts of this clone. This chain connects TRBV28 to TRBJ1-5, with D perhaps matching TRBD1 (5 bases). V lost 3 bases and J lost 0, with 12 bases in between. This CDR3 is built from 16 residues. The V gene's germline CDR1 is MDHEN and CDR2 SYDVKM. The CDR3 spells CASSFWTSLSNQPQHF. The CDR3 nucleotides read TGTGCCAGCAGTTTCTGGACATCCCTTAGCAATCAGCCCCAGCATTTT.

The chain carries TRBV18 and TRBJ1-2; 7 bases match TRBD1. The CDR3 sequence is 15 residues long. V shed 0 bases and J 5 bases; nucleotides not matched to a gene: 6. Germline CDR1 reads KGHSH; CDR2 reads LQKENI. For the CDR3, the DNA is TGTGCCAGCTCACCACCGACAGGGTTGAGTTATGGCTACACCTTC. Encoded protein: CASSPPTGLSYGYTF.

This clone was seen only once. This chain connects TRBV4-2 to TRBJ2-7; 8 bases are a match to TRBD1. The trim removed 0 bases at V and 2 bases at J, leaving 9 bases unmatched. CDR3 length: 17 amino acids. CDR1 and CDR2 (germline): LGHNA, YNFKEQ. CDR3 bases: TGTGCCAGCAGCCAAGAAACTGTCCAGGGGGCTGCCTACGAGCAGTACTTC. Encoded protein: CASSQETVQGAAYEQYF.

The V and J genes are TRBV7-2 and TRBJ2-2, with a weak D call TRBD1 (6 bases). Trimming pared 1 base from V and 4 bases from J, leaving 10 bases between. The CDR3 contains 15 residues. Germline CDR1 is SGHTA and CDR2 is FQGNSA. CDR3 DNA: TGTGCCAGCAGCTTAGAAGCAGGGGTCACCGGGGAGCTGTTTTTT. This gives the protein CASSLEAGVTGELFF. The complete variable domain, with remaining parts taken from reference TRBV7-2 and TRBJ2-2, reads GAGVSQSPSNKVTEKGKDVELRCDPISGHTALYWYRQSLGQGLEFLIYFQGNSAPDKSGLPSDRFSAERTGGSVSTLTIQRTQQEDSAVYLCASSLEAGVTGELFFGEGSRLTVL.

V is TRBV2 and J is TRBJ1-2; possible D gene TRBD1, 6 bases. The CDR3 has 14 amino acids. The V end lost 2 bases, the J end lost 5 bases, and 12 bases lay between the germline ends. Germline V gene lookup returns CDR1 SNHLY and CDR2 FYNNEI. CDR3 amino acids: CASSEFSDSYGYTF. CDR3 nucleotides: TGTGCCAGCAGTGAATTCTCGGACAGTTATGGCTACACCTTC.

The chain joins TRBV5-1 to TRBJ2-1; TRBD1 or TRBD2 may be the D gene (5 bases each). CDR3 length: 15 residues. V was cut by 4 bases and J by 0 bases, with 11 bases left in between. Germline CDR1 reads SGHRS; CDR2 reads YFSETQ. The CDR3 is CASSQGPNSYNEQFF. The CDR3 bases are TGCGCCAGCAGCCAGGGACCGAACTCCTACAATGAGCAGTTCTTC.

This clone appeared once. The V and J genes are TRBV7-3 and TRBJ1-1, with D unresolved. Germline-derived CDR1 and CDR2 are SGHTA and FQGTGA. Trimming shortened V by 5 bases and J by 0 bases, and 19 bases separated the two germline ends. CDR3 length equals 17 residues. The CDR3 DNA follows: TGTGCCAGCAGCCCCCGGTACGTGGGCAGACTGAACACTGAAGCTTTCTTT. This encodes CASSPRYVGRLNTEAFF.

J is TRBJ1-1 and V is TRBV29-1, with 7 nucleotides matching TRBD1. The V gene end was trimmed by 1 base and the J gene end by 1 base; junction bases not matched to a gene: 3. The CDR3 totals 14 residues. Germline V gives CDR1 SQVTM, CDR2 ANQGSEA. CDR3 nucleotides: TGCAGCGTTGAAGGACAGGGATCGAACACTGAAGCTTTCTTT. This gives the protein CSVEGQGSNTEAFF.

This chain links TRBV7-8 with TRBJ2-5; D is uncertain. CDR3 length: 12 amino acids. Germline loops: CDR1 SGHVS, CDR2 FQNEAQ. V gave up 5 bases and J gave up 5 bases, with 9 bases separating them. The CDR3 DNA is TGTGCCAGCAGCCACCCTGGGGAGACCCAGTACTTC. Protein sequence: CASSHPGETQYF.

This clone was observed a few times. The CDR3 DNA is TGTGCCAGCTCACCGGGACAGGGGATGTACGAGCAGTACTTC. This sequence encodes CASSPGQGMYEQYF. The chain has TRBV18 and TRBJ2-7, with 10 nucleotides matching TRBD1. This CDR3 comprises 14 residues. The germline V gene encodes CDR1 KGHSH and CDR2 LQKENI. V gave up 3 bases and J gave up 4 bases; unmatched junction bases: 3.

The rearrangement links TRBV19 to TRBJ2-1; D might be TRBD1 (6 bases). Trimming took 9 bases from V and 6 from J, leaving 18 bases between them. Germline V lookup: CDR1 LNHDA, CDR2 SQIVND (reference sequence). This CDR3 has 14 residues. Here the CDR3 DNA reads TGTGCCAGCACTAAGGGGAACAGGGCCAATGAGCAGTTCTTC. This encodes CASTKGNRANEQFF.

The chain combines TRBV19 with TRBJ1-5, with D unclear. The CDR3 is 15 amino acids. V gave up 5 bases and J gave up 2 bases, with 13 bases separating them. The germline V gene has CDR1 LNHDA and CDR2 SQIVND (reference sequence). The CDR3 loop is CASSPSVWGNQPQHF. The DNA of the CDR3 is TGTGCCAGTAGTCCCAGCGTTTGGGGCAATCAGCCCCAGCATTTT.

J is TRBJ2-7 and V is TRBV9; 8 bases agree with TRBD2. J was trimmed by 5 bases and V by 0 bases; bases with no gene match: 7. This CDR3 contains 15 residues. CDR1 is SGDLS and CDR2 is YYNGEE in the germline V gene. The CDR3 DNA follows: TGTGCCAGCAGCGTAGTCGGGAGGGCCTGGGACGAGCAGTACTTC. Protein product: CASSVVGRAWDEQYF.

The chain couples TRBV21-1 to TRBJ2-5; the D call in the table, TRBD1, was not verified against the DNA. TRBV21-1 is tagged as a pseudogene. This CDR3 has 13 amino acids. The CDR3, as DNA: TGTGCCAGCAGCATAGGGGGTCAAGAGACCCAGTACTTC. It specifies CASSIGGQETQYF.

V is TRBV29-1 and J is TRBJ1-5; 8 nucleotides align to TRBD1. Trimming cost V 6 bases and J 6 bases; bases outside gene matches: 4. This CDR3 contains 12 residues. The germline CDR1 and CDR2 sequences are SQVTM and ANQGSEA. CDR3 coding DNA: TGCAGCGTAACTGGACAGGGTCAGCCCCAGCATTTT. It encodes CSVTGQGQPQHF.

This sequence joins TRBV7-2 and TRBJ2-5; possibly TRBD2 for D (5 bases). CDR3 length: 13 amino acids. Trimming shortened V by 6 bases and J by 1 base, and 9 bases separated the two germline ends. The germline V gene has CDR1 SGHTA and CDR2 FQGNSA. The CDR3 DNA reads TGTGCCAGCAGTTCTAGCTTCCAAGAGACCCAGTACTTC. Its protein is CASSSSFQETQYF. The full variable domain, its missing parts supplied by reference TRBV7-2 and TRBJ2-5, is GAGVSQSPSNKVTEKGKDVELRCDPISGHTALYWYRQSLGQGLEFLIYFQGNSAPDKSGLPSDRFSAERTGGSVSTLTIQRTQQEDSAVYLCASSSSFQETQYFGPGTRLLVL.

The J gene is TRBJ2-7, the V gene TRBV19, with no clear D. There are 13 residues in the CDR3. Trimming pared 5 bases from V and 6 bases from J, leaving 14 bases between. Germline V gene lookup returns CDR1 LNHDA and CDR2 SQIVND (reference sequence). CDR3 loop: CASSGLRFGEQYF. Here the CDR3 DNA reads TGTGCCAGTAGTGGGCTTCGATTCGGCGAGCAGTACTTC.

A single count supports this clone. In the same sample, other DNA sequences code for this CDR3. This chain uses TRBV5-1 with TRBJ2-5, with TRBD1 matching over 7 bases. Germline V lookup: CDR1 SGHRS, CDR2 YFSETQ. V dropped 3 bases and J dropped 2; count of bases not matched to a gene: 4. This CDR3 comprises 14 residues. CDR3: CASSSGTAQETQYF. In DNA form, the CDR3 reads TGCGCCAGCAGCTCGGGGACAGCGCAAGAGACCCAGTACTTC.

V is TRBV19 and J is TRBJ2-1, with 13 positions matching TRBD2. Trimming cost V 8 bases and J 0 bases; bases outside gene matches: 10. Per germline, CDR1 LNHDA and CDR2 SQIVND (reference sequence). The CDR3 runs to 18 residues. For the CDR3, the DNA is TGTGCCAGTCATGGACTAGCGGGAGCATCGAGCTCCTACAATGAGCAGTTCTTC. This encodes CASHGLAGASSSYNEQFF. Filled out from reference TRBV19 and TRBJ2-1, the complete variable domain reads DGGITQSPKYLFRKEGQNVTLSCEQNLNHDAMYWYRQDPGQGLRLIYYSQIVNDFQKGDIAEGYSVSREKKESFPLTVTSAQKNPTAFYLCASHGLAGASSSYNEQFFGPGTRLTVL.

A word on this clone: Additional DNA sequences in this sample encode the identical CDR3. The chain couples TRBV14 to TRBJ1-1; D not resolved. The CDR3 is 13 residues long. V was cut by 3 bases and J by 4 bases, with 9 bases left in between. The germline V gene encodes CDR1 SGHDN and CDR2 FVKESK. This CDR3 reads CASSQGFGTEAFF. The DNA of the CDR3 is TGTGCCAGCAGCCAGGGTTTCGGCACTGAAGCTTTCTTT.

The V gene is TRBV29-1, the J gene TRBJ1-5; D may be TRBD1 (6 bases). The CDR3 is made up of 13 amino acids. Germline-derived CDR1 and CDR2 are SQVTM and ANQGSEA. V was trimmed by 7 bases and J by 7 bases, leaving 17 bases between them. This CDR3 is CSAGEGVMQPQHF. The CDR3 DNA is TGCAGCGCCGGGGAGGGGGTCATGCAGCCCCAGCATTTT.

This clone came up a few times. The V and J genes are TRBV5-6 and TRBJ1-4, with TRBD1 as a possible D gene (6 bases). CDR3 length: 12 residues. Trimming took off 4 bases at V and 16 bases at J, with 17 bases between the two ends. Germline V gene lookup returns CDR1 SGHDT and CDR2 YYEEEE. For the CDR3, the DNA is TGTGCCAGCAGCCAAAGAACAGGGAAGGCGTTTTTT. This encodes CASSQRTGKAFF.